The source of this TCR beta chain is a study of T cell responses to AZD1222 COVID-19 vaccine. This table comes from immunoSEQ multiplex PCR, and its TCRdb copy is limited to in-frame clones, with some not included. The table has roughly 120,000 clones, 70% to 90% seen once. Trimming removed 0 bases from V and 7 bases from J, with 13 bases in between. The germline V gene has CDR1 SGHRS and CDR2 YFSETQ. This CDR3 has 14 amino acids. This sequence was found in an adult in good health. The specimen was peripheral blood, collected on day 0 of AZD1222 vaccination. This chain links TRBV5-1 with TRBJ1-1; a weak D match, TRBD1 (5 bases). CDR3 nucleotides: TGCGCCAGCAGCTTGGCCGGTGGGACCGTTGAAGCTTTCTTT. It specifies CASSLAGGTVEAFF.